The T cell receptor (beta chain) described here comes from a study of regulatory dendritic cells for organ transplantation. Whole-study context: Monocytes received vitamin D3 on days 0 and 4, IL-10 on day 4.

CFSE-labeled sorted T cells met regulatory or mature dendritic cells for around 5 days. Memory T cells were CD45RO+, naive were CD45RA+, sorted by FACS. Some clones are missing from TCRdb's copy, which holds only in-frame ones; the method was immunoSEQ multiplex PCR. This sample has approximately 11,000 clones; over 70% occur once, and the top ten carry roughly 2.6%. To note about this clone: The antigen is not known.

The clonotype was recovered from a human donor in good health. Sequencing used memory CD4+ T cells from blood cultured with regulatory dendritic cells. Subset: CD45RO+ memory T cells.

The CDR3 here is CASSLADIGETQYF. CDR3 in DNA: TGTGCCAGCAGCTTGGCGGACATCGGGGAGACCCAGTACTTC. V is TRBV5-4 and J is TRBJ2-5; perhaps TRBD1 as D (5 bases). CDR3 size: 14 residues. Germline V gene lookup returns CDR1 SGHNT and CDR2 YYREEE (reference sequence). V dropped 0 bases and J dropped 5 bases, with 11 bases sitting between them. The complete variable domain, with remaining parts taken from reference TRBV5-4 and TRBJ2-5, reads ETGVTQSPTHLIKTRGQQVTLRCSSQSGHNTVSWYQQALGQGPQFIFQYYREEENGRGNFPPRFSGLQFPNYSSELNVNALELDDSALYLCASSLADIGETQYFGPGTRLLVL.